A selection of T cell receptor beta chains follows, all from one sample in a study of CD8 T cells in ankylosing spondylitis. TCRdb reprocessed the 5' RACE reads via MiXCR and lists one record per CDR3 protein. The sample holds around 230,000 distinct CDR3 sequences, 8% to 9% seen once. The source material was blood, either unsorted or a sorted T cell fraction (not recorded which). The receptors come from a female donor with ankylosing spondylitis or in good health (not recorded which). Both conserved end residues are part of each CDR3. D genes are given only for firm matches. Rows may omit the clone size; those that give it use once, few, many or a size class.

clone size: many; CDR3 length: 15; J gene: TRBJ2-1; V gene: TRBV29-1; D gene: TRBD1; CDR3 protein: CSAGTGGGGDNEQFF; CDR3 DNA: TGCAGCGCCGGGACAGGAGGGGGTGGCGACAATGAGCAGTTCTTC
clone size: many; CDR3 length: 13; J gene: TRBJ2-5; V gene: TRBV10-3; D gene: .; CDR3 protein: CAISTRDQETQYF; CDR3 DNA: TGTGCCATCAGTACCCGGGACCAAGAGACCCAGTACTTC
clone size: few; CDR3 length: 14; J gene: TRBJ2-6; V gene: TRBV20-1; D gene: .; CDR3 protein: CSASHVTGANVLTF; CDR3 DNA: TGCAGTGCTAGTCATGTTACTGGGGCCAACGTCCTGACTTTC
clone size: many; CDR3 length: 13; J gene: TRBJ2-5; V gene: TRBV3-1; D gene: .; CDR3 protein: CASSQGSSQTQYF; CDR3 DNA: TGTGCCAGCAGCCAAGGGTCCTCTCAGACCCAGTACTTC
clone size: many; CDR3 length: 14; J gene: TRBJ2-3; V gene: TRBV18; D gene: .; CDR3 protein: CASSHPQGGDTQYF; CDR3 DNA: TGTGCCAGCTCACACCCCCAAGGGGGGGATACGCAGTATTTT
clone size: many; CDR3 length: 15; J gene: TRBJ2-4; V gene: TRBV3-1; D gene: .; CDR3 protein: CASSQETRVSDIQYF; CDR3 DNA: TGTGCCAGCAGCCAAGAAACAAGAGTATCGGACATTCAGTACTTC
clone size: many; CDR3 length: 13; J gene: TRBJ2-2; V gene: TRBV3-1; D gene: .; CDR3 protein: CASSQIGSGELFF; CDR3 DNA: TGTGCCAGCAGCCAAATTGGGTCCGGGGAGCTGTTTTTT
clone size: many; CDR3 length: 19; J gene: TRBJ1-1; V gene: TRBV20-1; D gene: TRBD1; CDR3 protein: CSARDRGGTGGLSFTEAFF; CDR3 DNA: TGCAGTGCTAGAGATAGGGGTGGGACAGGGGGATTGTCTTTCACTGAAGCTTTCTTT
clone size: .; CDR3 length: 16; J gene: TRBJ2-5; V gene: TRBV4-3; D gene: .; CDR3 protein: CASSQVLGHREETQYF; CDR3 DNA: TGCGCCAGCAGCCAGGTCCTCGGACATCGAGAGGAGACCCAGTACTTC
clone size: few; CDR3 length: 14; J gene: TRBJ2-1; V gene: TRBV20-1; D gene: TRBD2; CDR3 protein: CSARRAGEFDEQFF; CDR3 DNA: TGCAGTGCTAGGAGAGCGGGAGAGTTCGATGAGCAGTTCTTC
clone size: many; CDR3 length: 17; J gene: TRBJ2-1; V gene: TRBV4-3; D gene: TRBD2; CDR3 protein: CASSQDPPRTSRNEQFF; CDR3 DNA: TGCGCCAGCAGCCAAGACCCCCCTAGGACTAGCAGAAACGAGCAGTTCTTC
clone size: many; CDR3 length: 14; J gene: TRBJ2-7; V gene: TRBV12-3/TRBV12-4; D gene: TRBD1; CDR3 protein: CASSTGTGTYEQYF; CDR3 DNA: TGTGCCAGCAGCACCGGGACAGGGACCTACGAGCAGTACTTC
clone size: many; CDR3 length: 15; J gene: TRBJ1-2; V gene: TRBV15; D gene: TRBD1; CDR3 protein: CATSRPKLTGEGYTF; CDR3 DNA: TGTGCCACCAGCAGACCCAAACTTACAGGGGAAGGCTACACCTTC
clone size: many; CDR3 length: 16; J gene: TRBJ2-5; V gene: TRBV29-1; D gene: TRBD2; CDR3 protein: CSVELSSGRFGETQYF; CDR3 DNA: TGCAGCGTTGAACTGTCTAGCGGGAGGTTTGGAGAGACCCAGTACTTC
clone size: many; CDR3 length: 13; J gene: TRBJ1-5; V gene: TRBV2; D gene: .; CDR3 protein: CASSEQGVQPQHF; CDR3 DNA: TGTGCCAGCAGTGAACAGGGAGTTCAGCCCCAGCATTTT
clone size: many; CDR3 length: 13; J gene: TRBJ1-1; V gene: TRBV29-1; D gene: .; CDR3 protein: CSAVRDTYTEAFF; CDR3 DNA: TGCAGCGCCGTCCGGGACACCTACACTGAAGCTTTCTTT
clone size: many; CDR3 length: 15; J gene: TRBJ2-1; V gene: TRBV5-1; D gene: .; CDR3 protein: CASSLRAPGNNEQFF; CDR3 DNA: TGCGCCAGCAGCTTGAGGGCCCCAGGGAACAATGAGCAGTTCTTC
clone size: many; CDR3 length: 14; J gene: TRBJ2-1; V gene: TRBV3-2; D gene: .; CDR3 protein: CASAESSSYNEQFF; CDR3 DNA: TGTGCCTCCGCAGAGTCAAGCTCCTACAATGAGCAGTTCTTC
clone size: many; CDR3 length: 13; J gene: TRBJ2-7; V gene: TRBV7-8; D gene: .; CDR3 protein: CASSLEAFGEQYF; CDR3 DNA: TGTGCCAGCAGCTTAGAGGCCTTCGGGGAGCAGTACTTC
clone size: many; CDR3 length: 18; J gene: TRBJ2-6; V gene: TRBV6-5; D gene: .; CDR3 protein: CASSYSSGAPGGANVLTF; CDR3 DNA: TGTGCCAGCAGTTACTCCTCAGGGGCCCCGGGGGGGGCCAACGTCCTGACTTTC
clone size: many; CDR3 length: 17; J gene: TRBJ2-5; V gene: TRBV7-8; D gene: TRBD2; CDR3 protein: CASSLGTGLVTQETQYF; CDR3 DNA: TGTGCCAGCAGCTTGGGGACCGGACTAGTAACTCAAGAGACCCAGTACTTC
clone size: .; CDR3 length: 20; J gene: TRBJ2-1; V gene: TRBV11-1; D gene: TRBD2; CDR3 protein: CASSSRSSGNLHRSYNEQFF; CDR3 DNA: TGTGCCAGCAGCTCCCGGAGTAGCGGGAACCTACATCGCTCCTACAATGAGCAGTTCTTC